The rows below give T cell receptor beta chains drawn from one sample of a study of blood T cells in healthy people across ages. TCRdb redid the calling of the 5' RACE reads with MiXCR, one entry per CDR3 protein. The sample has about 620,000 distinct CDR3 sequences, more than 45% seen once. The sample taken for sequencing was blood. The receptors come from a woman of 80 years or more in good health. CDR3s include the opening cysteine and the closing phenylalanine or tryptophan. The D gene is left open where the match is weak. Some rows mark clone size as missing; the rest say once, few, many or name a class of expanded clone.

>-|TRBV11-3|-|15|TRBJ2-3
CASSPAEVGADTQYF
TGTGCCAGCAGCCCCGCAGAGGTAGGGGCAGATACGCAGTATTTT
>-|TRBV2|TRBD1|14|TRBJ1-1
CASRTGTGVTEAFF
TGTGCCAGCAGAACCGGGACAGGGGTCACTGAAGCTTTCTTT
>-|TRBV7-9|-|13|TRBJ1-5
CASSFDYGQPQHF
TGTGCCAGCAGCTTCGATTATGGCCAGCCCCAGCATTTT
>-|TRBV21-1|-|16|TRBJ1-1
CASNRGFGFRNTEAFF
TGTGCCAGCAACCGGGGTTTTGGTTTCAGAAACACTGAAGCTTTCTTT
>-|TRBV18|TRBD2|18|TRBJ2-1
CASSPSGTSGTSGKEQFF
TGTGCCAGCTCACCTTCCGGGACTAGCGGGACCTCCGGCAAGGAGCAGTTCTTC
>-|TRBV20-1|TRBD2|13|TRBJ2-5
CSATGLAGGTQYF
TGCAGTGCTACTGGACTAGCGGGTGGGACCCAGTACTTC
>-|TRBV20-1|-|18|TRBJ2-1
CSARGQGQSSSSYNEQFF
TGCAGTGCTAGAGGTCAAGGCCAATCCTCCAGCTCCTACAATGAGCAGTTCTTC
>few|TRBV10-3|-|13|TRBJ2-1
CAISALEGGEQFF
TGTGCCATCAGTGCCCTAGAGGGCGGAGAGCAGTTCTTC
>once|TRBV27|TRBD1|14|TRBJ2-3
CASSLSGQGGSQYF
TGTGCCAGCAGTTTATCGGGACAGGGAGGATCGCAGTATTTT
>-|TRBV5-5|-|15|TRBJ1-4
CASSVTLDRPEKLFF
TGTGCCAGCAGCGTGACCCTTGACAGGCCGGAAAAACTGTTTTTT
>-|TRBV7-9|-|13|TRBJ2-2
CASSPAYRTKLFF
TGTGCCAGCAGCCCTGCCTATCGGACTAAGCTGTTTTTT
>-|TRBV5-1|-|13|TRBJ2-1
CASSLNRECEQFF
TGCGCCAGCAGCTTGAACAGGGAGTGTGAGCAGTTCTTC
>many|TRBV28|TRBD2|16|TRBJ2-1
CASSPGTTLTNNEQFF
TGTGCCAGCAGTCCCGGGACTACCTTGACGAACAATGAGCAGTTCTTC
>-|TRBV9|TRBD1|17|TRBJ1-3
CASSVTGTGPSGNTIYF
TGTGCCAGCAGCGTTACCGGGACAGGCCCTTCTGGAAACACCATATATTTT
>-|TRBV30|-|13|TRBJ1-6
CAWSPEVVSPLHF
TGTGCCTGGAGTCCAGAAGTGGTCTCACCCCTCCACTTT
>-|TRBV4-3|-|16|TRBJ1-6
CASSYGGGELGSPLHF
TGCGCCAGCAGCTACGGCGGTGGGGAGCTAGGGTCACCCCTCCACTTT
>many|TRBV12-3/TRBV12-4|-|12|TRBJ1-2
CASSLSWTPYTF
TGTGCCAGCAGTCTTAGTTGGACGCCCTACACCTTC
>many|TRBV5-1|-|14|TRBJ2-7
CASRWASSSYEQYF
TGCGCCAGCAGATGGGCTTCAAGCTCCTACGAGCAGTACTTC
>-|TRBV7-2|-|13|TRBJ1-2
CASSLGRVEGYTF
TGTGCCAGCAGCTTAGGGCGGGTGGAAGGCTACACCTTC
>-|TRBV29-1|TRBD1|17|TRBJ1-1
CSVDGMVVRTGSTEAFF
TGCAGCGTTGACGGTATGGTTGTCAGGACAGGGTCAACTGAAGCTTTCTTT
>many|TRBV12-3/TRBV12-4|-|16|TRBJ2-5
CASSHIRGAPQETQYF
TGTGCCAGCAGTCATATAAGGGGGGCCCCGCAAGAGACCCAGTACTTC
>many|TRBV28|-|15|TRBJ2-3
CASSLWDAAADTQYF
TGTGCCAGCAGTTTATGGGACGCCGCCGCAGATACGCAGTATTTT
>-|TRBV27|-|15|TRBJ2-7
CASSQLESSYNEQYF
TGTGCCAGCAGCCAATTAGAGAGCTCCTACAATGAGCAGTACTTC
>many|TRBV5-1|-|16|TRBJ2-3
CASSLGASIFSDTQYF
TGCGCCAGCAGCTTAGGAGCGTCAATTTTTTCAGATACGCAGTATTTT
>many|TRBV10-3|TRBD2|16|TRBJ2-1
CAIRNSGTSGTNEQFF
TGTGCCATCAGGAATTCCGGGACTAGCGGGACCAATGAGCAGTTCTTC
>-|TRBV5-1|TRBD1|15|TRBJ1-2
CASSLGDRFNYGYTF
TGCGCCAGCAGCTTGGGGGACAGGTTTAACTATGGCTACACCTTC
>many|TRBV5-1|TRBD2|16|TRBJ2-3
CASSPRPSGNTDTQYF
TGCGCCAGCAGCCCGCGGCCTAGCGGGAACACAGATACGCAGTATTTT
>many|TRBV6-6|TRBD2|14|TRBJ2-7
CASSYSGENNEQYF
TGTGCCAGCAGTTACAGCGGGGAAAATAATGAGCAGTACTTC
>many|TRBV28|TRBD1|16|TRBJ1-5
CASNEQGAAGGQPQHF
TGTGCCAGCAACGAACAGGGGGCGGCAGGAGGCCAGCCCCAGCATTTT
>-|TRBV5-1|-|14|TRBJ2-3
CASSYKGSTDTQYF
TGCGCCAGCAGCTACAAAGGGAGCACAGATACGCAGTATTTT
>-|TRBV27|-|16|TRBJ2-7
CASSLSYGISYNEQYF
TGTGCCAGCAGTTTATCGTACGGGATTTCCTACAATGAGCAGTACTTC